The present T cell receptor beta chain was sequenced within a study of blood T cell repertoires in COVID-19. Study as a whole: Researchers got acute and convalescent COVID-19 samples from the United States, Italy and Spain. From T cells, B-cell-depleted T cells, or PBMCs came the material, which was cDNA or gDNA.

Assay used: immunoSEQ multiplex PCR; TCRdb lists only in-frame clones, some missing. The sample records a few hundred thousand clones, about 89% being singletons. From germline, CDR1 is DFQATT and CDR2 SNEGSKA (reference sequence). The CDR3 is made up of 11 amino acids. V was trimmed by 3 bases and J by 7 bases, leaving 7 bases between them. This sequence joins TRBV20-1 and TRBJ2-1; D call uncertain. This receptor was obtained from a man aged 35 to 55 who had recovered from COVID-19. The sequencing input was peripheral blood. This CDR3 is CSARTFNEQFF. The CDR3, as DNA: TGCAGTGCTAGGACATTTAATGAGCAGTTCTTC.